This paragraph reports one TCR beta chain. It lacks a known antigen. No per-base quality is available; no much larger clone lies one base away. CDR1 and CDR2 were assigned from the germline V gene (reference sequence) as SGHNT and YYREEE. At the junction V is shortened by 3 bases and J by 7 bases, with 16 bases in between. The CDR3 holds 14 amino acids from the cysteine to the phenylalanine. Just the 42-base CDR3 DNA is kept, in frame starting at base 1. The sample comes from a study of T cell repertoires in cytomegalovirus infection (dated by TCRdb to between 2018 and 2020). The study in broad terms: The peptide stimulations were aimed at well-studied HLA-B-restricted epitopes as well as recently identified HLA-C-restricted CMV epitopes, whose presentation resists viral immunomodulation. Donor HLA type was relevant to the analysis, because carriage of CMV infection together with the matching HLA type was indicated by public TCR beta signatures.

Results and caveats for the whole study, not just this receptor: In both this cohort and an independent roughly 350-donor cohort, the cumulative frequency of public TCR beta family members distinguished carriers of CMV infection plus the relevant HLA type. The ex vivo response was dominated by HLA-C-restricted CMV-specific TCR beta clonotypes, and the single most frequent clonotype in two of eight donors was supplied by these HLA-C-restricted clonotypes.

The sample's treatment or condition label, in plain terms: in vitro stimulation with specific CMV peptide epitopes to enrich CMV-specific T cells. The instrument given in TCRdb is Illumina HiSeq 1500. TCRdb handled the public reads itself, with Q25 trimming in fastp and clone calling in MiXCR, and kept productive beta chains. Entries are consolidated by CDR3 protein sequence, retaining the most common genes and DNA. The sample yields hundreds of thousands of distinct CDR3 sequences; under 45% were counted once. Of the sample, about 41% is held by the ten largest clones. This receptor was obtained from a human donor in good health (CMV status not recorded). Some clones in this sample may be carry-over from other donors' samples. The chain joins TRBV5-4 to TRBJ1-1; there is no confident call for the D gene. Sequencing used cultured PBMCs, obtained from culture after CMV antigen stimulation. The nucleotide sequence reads TGTGCCAGCAGCTCAGGATCTAACGGGAATGAAGCTTTCTTT. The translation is CASSSGSNGNEAFF.